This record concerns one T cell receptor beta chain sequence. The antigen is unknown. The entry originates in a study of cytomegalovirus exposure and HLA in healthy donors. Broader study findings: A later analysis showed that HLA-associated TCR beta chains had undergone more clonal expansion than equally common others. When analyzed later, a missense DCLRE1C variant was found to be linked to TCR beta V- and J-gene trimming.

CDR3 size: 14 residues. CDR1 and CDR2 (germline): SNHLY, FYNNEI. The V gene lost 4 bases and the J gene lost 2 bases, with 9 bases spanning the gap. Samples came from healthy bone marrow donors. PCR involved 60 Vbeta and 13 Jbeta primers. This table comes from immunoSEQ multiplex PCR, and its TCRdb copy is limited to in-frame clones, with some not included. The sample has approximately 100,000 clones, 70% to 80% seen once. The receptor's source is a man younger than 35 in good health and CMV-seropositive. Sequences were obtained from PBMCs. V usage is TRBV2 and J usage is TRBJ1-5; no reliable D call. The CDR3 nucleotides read TGTGCCAGCAGTGGACATCCTGGCAATCAGCCCCAGCATTTT. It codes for CASSGHPGNQPQHF.